This T cell receptor beta chain came from a study of blood T cell repertoires in COVID-19. Study overall: Acute and convalescent COVID-19 samples came from the United States, Italy and Spain. T cells, B-cell-depleted T cells, or PBMCs supplied cDNA or gDNA.

Original processing notes: Cell counts per sample came from amplifying reference gene primers. Assay used: immunoSEQ multiplex PCR; TCRdb lists only in-frame clones, some missing. The V and J calls and clone size are taken from that table; D and trimming were inferred from the DNA. In the table there are 84,000 or so clones, about 82% of which are singletons. The CDR3 has 13 residues. V gave up 7 bases and J gave up 5 bases, with 12 bases separating them. Germline V CDR1 and CDR2: SGDLS, YYNGEE. The receptor was derived from an elderly woman with acute or convalescent COVID-19. Material: peripheral blood. The rearrangement links TRBV9 to TRBJ2-2; D not certain. CDR3 in DNA: TGTGCCAGCGGCCGGAAGGAGACCGGGGAGCTGTTTTTT. As protein: CASGRKETGELFF.